The 14 T cell receptor beta chains reported below all come from one sample, sequenced in a study of T cell responses to AZD1222 COVID-19 vaccine. This table comes from immunoSEQ multiplex PCR, and its TCRdb copy is limited to in-frame clones, with some not included. The data contain 70,000 to 90,000 clones, about 92% of them singletons. Material: peripheral blood, obtained on day 0 of AZD1222 vaccination. The receptors shown here come from an adult in good health.

The V gene is TRBV7-9, the J gene TRBJ2-5; 9 bases line up with TRBD1. Germline assignment: CDR1 SEHNR and CDR2 FQNEAQ (reference sequence). This CDR3 has 16 amino acids. V lost 5 bases, J lost 2 bases, and 9 bases stayed unmatched. The CDR3 spells CASSPGTGTPQETQYF. CDR3 coding DNA: TGTGCCAGCAGCCCCGGGACAGGGACACCTCAAGAGACCCAGTACTTC. The entire variable domain, with the rest obtained from reference TRBV7-9 and TRBJ2-5, is as follows: DTGVSQNPRHKITKRGQNVTFRCDPISEHNRLYWYRQTLGQGPEFLTYFQNEAQLEKSRLLSDRFSAERPKGSFSTLEIQRTEQGDSAMYLCASSPGTGTPQETQYFGPGTRLLVL.

The chain combines TRBV30 with TRBJ2-1, with TRBD2 identical over 11 bases. Per the germline V gene, CDR1 is GTSNPN and CDR2 is SVGIG (reference sequence). The CDR3 has 15 amino acids. V shed 4 bases, J shed 4 bases, and the junction held 6 bases outside the gene matches. The CDR3, as DNA: TGTGCCTGGACACGCGGGACTAGCGGATACAATGAGCAGTTCTTC. Protein sequence: CAWTRGTSGYNEQFF. The variable domain in full, with the rest retrieved from reference TRBV30 and TRBJ2-1, is SQTIHQWPATLVQPVGSPLSLECTVEGTSNPNLYWYRQAAGRGLQLLFYSVGIGQISSEVPQNLSASRPQDRQFILSSKKLLLSDSGFYLCAWTRGTSGYNEQFFGPGTRLTVL.

This clone showed up just a few times. One end of the junction varies from germline; a read error may be responsible. The genes are TRBV18 and TRBJ1-1; 9 nucleotides match TRBD1. Germline CDR1 reads KGHSH; CDR2 reads LQKENI. The CDR3 contains 14 residues. CDR3 loop: CASSPLDRGAEAFF. The CDR3 DNA is TGTGCCAGCTCCCCACTCGACAGGGGGGCTGAAGCTTTCTTT.

The chain recombines TRBV27 with TRBJ2-3, with TRBD2 matching 8 bases. CDR1 is MNHEY and CDR2 is SMNVEV in the germline V gene (reference sequence). CDR3 length equals 15 residues. V dropped 4 bases and J dropped 2; count of bases not matched to a gene: 5. The CDR3 DNA reads TGTGCCAGCAGTTCGGGCGGGGGGCCCACAGATACGCAGTATTTT. The encoded protein is CASSSGGGPTDTQYF.

This chain links TRBV27 with TRBJ2-5; D is unclear. The CDR3 has 14 residues. Trimming took off 5 bases at V and 0 bases at J, with 10 bases between the two ends. Germline lookup yields CDR1 MNHEY and CDR2 SMNVEV (reference sequence). As DNA, the CDR3 is TGTGCCAGCAGTACGTGGGAACACCAAGAGACCCAGTACTTC. Encoded protein: CASSTWEHQETQYF.

The rearrangement links TRBV5-1 to TRBJ2-5; TRBD1 agrees at 10 bases. The ends lost 4 bases at V and 4 bases at J; junction bases unmatched: 4. The germline CDR1 and CDR2 sequences are SGHRS and YFSETQ. The CDR3 has 14 amino acids. The CDR3 protein is CASSLGDRGETQYF. The CDR3 coding sequence is TGCGCCAGCAGCCTGGGGGACAGGGGAGAGACCCAGTACTTC.

The V and J genes are TRBV28 and TRBJ1-5; D unresolved. Deletions cut 1 base from V and 7 bases from J, with 5 bases between. The CDR3 has 12 residues. Germline loops: CDR1 MDHEN, CDR2 SYDVKM. CDR3: CASSLLRQPQHF. CDR3 coding DNA: TGTGCCAGCAGTTTATTGCGGCAGCCCCAGCATTTT.

This chain connects TRBV28 to TRBJ1-2; 7 positions match TRBD1. The germline gives CDR1 MDHEN, CDR2 SYDVKM. This CDR3 region has 16 residues. The junction had 13 bases not matched to a gene; V was cut back by 7 bases and J by 2 bases. The CDR3 nucleotides are TGTGCCAGCATCACCCCCGGGACAGAGTTCAACTATGGCTACACCTTC. Amino acids: CASITPGTEFNYGYTF.

The CDR3 DNA follows: TGTGCCAGCAGTTTGGGGCAGGGGAGTGGTGGCTACACCTTC. Protein sequence: CASSLGQGSGGYTF. The chain joins TRBV28 to TRBJ1-2, with D tentatively TRBD1 (6 bases). This CDR3 spans 14 amino acids. Germline CDR1 is MDHEN and CDR2 is SYDVKM. V lost 3 bases, J lost 7 bases, and 15 bases lay in between.

The gene calls are TRBV30 and TRBJ1-1, with a weak D call TRBD1 (5 bases). Germline loops: CDR1 GTSNPN, CDR2 SVGIG (reference sequence). This CDR3 is 13 amino acids long. The V end lost 0 bases, the J end lost 1 base, and 6 bases lay between the germline ends. CDR3 nucleotide sequence: TGTGCCTGGAGTGTAGACAGGAACACTGAAGCTTTCTTT. As protein: CAWSVDRNTEAFF.

This chain links TRBV29-1 with TRBJ1-1; tentatively, D is TRBD1 (5 bases). The ends were cut back, 7 bases at V and 6 bases at J, with 15 bases in the middle. Per the germline V gene, CDR1 is SQVTM and CDR2 is ANQGSEA. The CDR3 consists of 12 residues. The CDR3 sequence is CSATATASEAFF. CDR3 nucleotides: TGCAGCGCAACAGCGACAGCTTCTGAAGCTTTCTTT.

The rearrangement uses TRBV19 and TRBJ2-1, with D uncertain. This CDR3 spans 13 amino acids. CDR1 LNHDA and CDR2 SQIVND come from the germline V gene (reference sequence). The V end was cut by 5 bases, the J end by 4 bases, with 9 bases between. The CDR3 DNA reads as TGTGCCAGTAGTTCCCCGGGTTACAATGAGCAGTTCTTC. Its translation: CASSSPGYNEQFF.

The V gene is TRBV10-1, the J gene TRBJ2-1; no clear D gene. Per the germline V gene, CDR1 is WNHNN and CDR2 is SYGVQD (reference sequence). Trimming took off 7 bases at V and 8 bases at J, with 15 bases between the two ends. The CDR3 contains 13 residues. The CDR3 is CASTEAHLHEQFF. In nucleotides, the CDR3 is TGCGCCAGCACCGAAGCTCATCTCCATGAGCAGTTCTTC.

A single count supports this clone. This chain uses TRBV7-2 with TRBJ1-1; 7 nucleotides align to TRBD1. In germline, CDR1 is SGHTA, CDR2 FQGNSA. V was clipped by 4 bases and J by 5 bases; unmatched bases: 7. The CDR3 totals 14 residues. CDR3 region: CASSSSRGGTEAFF. For the CDR3, the DNA is TGTGCCAGCAGCTCAAGCAGGGGGGGGACTGAAGCTTTCTTT.